Reported below is one TCR beta chain. These data are taken from a study of blood T cells in healthy people across ages. Between the trimmed V and J ends, which lost 0 bases and 9 bases, there was a span of 9 bases. The CDR3 extends over 12 amino acids. The germline gives CDR1 LNHDA, CDR2 SQIVND (reference sequence). It was with a sample-barcoded 5' primer and a J-beta primer mix that a second PCR of about 7 to 12 cycles was run. TCRdb re-called the 5' RACE reads with MiXCR, one entry per CDR3 protein. The sample gives a few hundred thousand distinct CDR3 sequences, over 25% of which show up once; 3% to 4.5% is in the top ten. Total RNA, at least 6 micrograms per sample, came from PBMCs. These sequences were also reported in another study, on T cells of mothers and their children. That study reports: Extraction yielded RNA that went, in full, into cDNA synthesis at around 1.5 ug per 15 ul.

The sequence derives from a boy aged 2-9 years in good health. The rearrangement joins TRBV19 to TRBJ2-7; D unresolved. The sample comprised blood. The CDR3, as DNA: TGTGCCAGTAGTATAGATGGGCGGTGGCAGTACTTC. It is translated as CASSIDGRWQYF.